Detailed here is one TCR beta chain. Its antigen is undetermined. The sample comes from a study of shared clonotypes between healthy human individuals. Study findings and constraints: Memory subsets had estimated richness that was generally smaller than that of naive subsets. Sequencing depth was a factor that was expected to affect clonotype sharing among donors. The rarefaction results pointed to incomplete sorted-subset sequencing despite large depth.

Trimming left V 0 bases short and J 4 bases short, with 10 bases between. Germline loops: CDR1 SGHRS, CDR2 YFSETQ. The CDR3 is made up of 14 amino acids. The method was immunoSEQ multiplex PCR; TCRdb's version includes in-frame clones alone and lacks a portion of them. The table records over a million clones, approximately 70% of them present only once. The receptor was isolated from a man between 18 and 29 years old in good health. V gene TRBV5-1 combines with J gene TRBJ1-1; unclear D gene. The specimen was memory CD4+ T cells sorted from blood. Subset noted: CD45RA-negative fraction. The CDR3 DNA is TGCGCCAGCAGCTTGGCTCCGGAGAGCACTGAAGCTTTCTTT. Translating it yields CASSLAPESTEAFF.